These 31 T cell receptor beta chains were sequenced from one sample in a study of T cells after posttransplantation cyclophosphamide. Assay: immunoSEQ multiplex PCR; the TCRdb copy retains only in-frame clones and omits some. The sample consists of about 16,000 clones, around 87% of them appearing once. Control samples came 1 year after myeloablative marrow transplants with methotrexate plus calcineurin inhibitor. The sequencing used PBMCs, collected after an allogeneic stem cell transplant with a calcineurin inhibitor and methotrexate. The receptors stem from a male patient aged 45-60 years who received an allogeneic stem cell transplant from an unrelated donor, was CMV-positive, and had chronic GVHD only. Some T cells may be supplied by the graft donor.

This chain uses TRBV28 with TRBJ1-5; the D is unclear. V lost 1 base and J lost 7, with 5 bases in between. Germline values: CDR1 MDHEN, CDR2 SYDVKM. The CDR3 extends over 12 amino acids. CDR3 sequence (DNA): TGTGCCAGCAGTTTATCCCAGCAGCCCCAGCATTTT. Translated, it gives CASSLSQQPQHF.

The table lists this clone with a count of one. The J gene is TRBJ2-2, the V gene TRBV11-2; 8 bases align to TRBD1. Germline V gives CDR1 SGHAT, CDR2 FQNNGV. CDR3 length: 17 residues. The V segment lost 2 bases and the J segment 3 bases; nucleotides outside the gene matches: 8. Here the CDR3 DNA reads TGTGCCAGCAGCTTAAATCCCGGGACAGGATACACCGGGGAGCTGTTTTTT. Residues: CASSLNPGTGYTGELFF.

The CDR3 here is CASSQDRGKNYGYTF. In DNA, the CDR3 is TGTGCCAGCAGCCAAGATCGTGGCAAAAACTATGGCTACACCTTC. The chain combines TRBV14 with TRBJ1-2; unclear D gene. The CDR3 runs 15 residues. Trimming removed 0 bases from V and 2 bases from J, with 10 bases in between. Germline V gene sequence: CDR1 SGHDN, CDR2 FVKESK.

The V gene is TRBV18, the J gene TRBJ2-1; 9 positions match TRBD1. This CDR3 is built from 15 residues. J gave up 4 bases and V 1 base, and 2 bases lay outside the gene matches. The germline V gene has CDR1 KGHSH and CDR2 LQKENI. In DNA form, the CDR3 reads TGTGCCAGCTCACCACGGACAGGGGCATACAATGAGCAGTTCTTC. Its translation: CASSPRTGAYNEQFF.

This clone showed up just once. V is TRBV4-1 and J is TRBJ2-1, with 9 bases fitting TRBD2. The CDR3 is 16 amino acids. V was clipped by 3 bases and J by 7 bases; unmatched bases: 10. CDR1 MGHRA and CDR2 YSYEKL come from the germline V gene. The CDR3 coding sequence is TGCGCCAGCAGCCAGGTAAATCTAGCGGGGATGAATGAGCAGTTCTTC. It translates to CASSQVNLAGMNEQFF.

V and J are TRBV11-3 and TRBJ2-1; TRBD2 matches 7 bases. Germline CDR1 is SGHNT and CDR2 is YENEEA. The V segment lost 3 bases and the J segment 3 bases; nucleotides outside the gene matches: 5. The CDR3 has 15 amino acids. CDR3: CASSLGRAIYNEQFF. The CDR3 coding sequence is TGTGCCAGCAGCTTGGGGAGGGCCATCTACAATGAGCAGTTCTTC.

Here the CDR3 reads CASSSRRGPNEQFF. For the CDR3, the DNA is TGTGCCAGCAGTTCAAGGCGGGGTCCCAATGAGCAGTTCTTC. The rearrangement links TRBV27 to TRBJ2-1; tentative D call: TRBD2 (6 bases). This CDR3 region has 14 residues. CDR1 MNHEY and CDR2 SMNVEV come from the germline V gene (reference sequence). With 4 bases removed from V and 6 bases from J, the gap between germline ends came to 13 bases.

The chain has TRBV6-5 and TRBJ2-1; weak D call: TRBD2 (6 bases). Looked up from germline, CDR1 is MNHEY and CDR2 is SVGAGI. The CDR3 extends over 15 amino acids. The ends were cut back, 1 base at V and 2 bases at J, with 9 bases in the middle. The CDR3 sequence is CASSYWASAYNEQFF. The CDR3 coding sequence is TGTGCCAGCAGTTACTGGGCTAGCGCCTACAATGAGCAGTTCTTC.

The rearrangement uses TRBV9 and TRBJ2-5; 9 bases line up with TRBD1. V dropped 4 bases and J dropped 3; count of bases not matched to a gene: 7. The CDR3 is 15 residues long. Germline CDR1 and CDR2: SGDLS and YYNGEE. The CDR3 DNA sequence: TGTGCCAGCAGCCCAGAACAGGGGGCGGAAGAGACCCAGTACTTC. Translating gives CASSPEQGAEETQYF.

In DNA, the CDR3 is TGTGCCAGCAGCACGTCCGGGCAGGGTTCCACCGGGGAGCTGTTTTTT. Protein: CASSTSGQGSTGELFF. The V call is TRBV21-1, the J call TRBJ2-2; whether TRBD1, the table's D call, matches the DNA was not checked. TRBV21-1 is an annotated pseudogene. This CDR3 comprises 16 residues.

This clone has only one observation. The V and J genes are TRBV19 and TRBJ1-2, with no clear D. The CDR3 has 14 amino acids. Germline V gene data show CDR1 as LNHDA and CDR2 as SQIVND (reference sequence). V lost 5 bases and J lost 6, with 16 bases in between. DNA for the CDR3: TGTGCCAGTAGTCCCTCGGTTGGTGTGCATGGCTACACCTTC. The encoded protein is CASSPSVGVHGYTF.

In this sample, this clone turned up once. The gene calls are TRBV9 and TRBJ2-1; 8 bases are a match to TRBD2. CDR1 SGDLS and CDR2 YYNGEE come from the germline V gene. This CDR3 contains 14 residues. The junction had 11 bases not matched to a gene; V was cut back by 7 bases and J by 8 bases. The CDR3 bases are TGTGCCAGCGGGGGACTAGGGGGGTTCTATGAGCAGTTCTTC. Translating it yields CASGGLGGFYEQFF.

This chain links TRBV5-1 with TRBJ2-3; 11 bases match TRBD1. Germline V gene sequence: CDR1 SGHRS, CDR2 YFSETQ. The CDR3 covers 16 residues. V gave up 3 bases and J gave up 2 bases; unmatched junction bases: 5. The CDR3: CASSSRDRGSTDTQYF. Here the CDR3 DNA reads TGCGCCAGCAGCTCGAGGGACAGGGGGTCCACAGATACGCAGTATTTT.

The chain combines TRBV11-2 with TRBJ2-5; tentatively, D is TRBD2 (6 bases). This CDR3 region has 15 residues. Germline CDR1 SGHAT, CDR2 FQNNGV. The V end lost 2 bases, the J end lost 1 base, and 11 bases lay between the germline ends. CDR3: CASSLSPGLQETQYF. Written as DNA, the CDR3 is TGTGCCAGCAGCTTATCCCCGGGACTCCAAGAGACCCAGTACTTC.

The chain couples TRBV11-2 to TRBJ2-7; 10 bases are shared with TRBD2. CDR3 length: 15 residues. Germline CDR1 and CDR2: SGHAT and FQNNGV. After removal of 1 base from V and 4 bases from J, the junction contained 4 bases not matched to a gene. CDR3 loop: CASSLVGLASYEQYF. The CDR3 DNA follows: TGTGCCAGCAGCTTAGTGGGACTAGCGAGTTACGAGCAGTACTTC.

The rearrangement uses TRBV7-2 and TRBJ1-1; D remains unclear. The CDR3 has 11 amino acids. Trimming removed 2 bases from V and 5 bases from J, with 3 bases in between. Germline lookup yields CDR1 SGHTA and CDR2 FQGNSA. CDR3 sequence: CASSLRTEAFF. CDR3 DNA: TGTGCCAGCAGCTTACGGACTGAAGCTTTCTTT.

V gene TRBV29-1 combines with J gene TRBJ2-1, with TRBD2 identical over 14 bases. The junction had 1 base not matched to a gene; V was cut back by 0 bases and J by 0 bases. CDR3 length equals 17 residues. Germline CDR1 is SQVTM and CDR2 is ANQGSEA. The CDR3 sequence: CSVEEGTSGSSYNEQFF. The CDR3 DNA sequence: TGCAGCGTTGAAGAAGGGACTAGCGGGAGCTCCTACAATGAGCAGTTCTTC.

The CDR3 coding sequence is TGTGCCAGCAGTTATACAGCCCTATTGAACACTGAAGCTTTCTTT. It yields the protein CASSYTALLNTEAFF. The rearrangement uses TRBV6-6 and TRBJ1-1; D unclear. This CDR3 has 15 residues. CDR1 and CDR2 (germline): MNHNY, SVGAGI (reference sequence). Trimming removed 3 bases at V and 0 bases at J, with 11 bases between.

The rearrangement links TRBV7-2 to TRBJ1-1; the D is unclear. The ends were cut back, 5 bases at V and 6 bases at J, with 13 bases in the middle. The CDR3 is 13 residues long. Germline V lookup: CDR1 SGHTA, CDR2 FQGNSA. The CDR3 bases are TGTGCCAGCAGCCCCCGGGAGGTCGCTGAAGCTTTCTTT. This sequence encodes CASSPREVAEAFF.

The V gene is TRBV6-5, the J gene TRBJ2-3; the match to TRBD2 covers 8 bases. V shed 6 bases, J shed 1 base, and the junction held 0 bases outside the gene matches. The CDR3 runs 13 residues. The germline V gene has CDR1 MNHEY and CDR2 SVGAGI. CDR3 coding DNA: TGTGCCAGCAGCGGGAGGGGCACAGATACGCAGTATTTT. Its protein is CASSGRGTDTQYF.

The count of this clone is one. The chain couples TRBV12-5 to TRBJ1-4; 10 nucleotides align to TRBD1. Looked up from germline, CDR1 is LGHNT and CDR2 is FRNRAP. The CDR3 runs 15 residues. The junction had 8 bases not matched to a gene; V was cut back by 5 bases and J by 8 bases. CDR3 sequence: CASGPGTGAREKLFF. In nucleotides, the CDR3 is TGTGCTAGTGGTCCCGGGACAGGGGCAAGGGAAAAACTGTTTTTT.

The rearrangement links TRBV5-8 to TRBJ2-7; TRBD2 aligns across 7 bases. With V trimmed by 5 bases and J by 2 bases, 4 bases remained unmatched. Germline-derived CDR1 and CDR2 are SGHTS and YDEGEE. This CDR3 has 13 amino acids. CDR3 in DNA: TGTGCCAGCAGTTTGACTAGCACCTACGAGCAGTACTTC. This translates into CASSLTSTYEQYF.

The CDR3 DNA is TGCGCCAGCAGCCAAGGGTACGCGACTAACTATGGCTACACCTTC. Protein sequence: CASSQGYATNYGYTF. The rearrangement joins TRBV4-1 to TRBJ1-2; no firm D call. Trimming removed 1 base at V and 0 bases at J, with 9 bases between. Germline V gene data show CDR1 as MGHRA and CDR2 as YSYEKL. The length of the CDR3 is 15 residues.

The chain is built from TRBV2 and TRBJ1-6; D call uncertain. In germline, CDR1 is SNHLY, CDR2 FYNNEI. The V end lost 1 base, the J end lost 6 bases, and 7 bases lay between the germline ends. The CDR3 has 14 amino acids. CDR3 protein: CASSEEQINSPLHF. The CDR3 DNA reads TGTGCCAGCAGTGAAGAACAGATTAATTCACCCCTCCACTTT.

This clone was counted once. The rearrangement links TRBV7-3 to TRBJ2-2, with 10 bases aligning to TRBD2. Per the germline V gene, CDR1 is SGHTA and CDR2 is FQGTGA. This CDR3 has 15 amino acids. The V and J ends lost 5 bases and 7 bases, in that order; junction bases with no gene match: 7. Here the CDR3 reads CASSKAGGLGGELFF. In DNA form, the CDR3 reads TGTGCCAGCAGCAAAGCGGGAGGGCTCGGCGGGGAGCTGTTTTTT.

The CDR3 here is CASSPRYSLRDSYEQYF. The CDR3 region has the DNA TGTGCCAGCAGCCCACGCTACAGTTTGAGGGACTCCTACGAGCAGTACTTC. The chain employs TRBV5-6 and TRBJ2-7; tentatively, D is TRBD2 (5 bases). The length of the CDR3 is 17 residues. Deletions cut 4 bases from V and 0 bases from J, with 20 bases between. Germline lookup yields CDR1 SGHDT and CDR2 YYEEEE.

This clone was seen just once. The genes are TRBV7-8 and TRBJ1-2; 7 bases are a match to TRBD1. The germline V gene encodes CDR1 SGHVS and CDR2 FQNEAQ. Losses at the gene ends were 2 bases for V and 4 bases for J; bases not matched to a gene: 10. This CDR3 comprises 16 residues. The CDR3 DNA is TGTGCCAGCAGCTTACAAGACAGGGAGATCTCCTATGGCTACACCTTC. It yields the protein CASSLQDREISYGYTF.

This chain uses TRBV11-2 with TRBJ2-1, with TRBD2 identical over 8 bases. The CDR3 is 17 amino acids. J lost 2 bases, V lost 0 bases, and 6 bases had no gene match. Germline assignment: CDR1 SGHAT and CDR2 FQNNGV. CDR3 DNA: TGTGCCAGCAGCTTAGATCAGATTAGCGGGGCCTACAATGAGCAGTTCTTC. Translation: CASSLDQISGAYNEQFF.

The CDR3 nucleotides are TGTGCCAGCAGTGACAGAAGGGGGACGGTATTCACAGATACGCAGTATTTT. Its protein is CASSDRRGTVFTDTQYF. V and J are TRBV11-2 and TRBJ2-3; weak D call: TRBD1 (6 bases). V lost 6 bases to trimming and J lost 2 bases, with 21 bases between them. The CDR3 runs to 17 residues. Germline V CDR1 and CDR2: SGHAT, FQNNGV.

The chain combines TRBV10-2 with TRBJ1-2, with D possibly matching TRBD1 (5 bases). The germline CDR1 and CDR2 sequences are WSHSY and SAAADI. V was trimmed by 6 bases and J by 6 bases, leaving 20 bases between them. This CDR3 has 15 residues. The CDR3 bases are TGCGCCAGCAGCCTCGGGGGACCGCCCCCGGATGGCTACACCTTC. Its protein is CASSLGGPPPDGYTF.

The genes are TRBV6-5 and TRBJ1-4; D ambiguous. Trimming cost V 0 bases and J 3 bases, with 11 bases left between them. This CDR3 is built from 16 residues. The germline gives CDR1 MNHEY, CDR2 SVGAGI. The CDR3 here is CASSYSIRRANEKLFF. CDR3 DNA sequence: TGTGCCAGCAGTTACTCGATCCGAAGAGCTAATGAAAAACTGTTTTTT.